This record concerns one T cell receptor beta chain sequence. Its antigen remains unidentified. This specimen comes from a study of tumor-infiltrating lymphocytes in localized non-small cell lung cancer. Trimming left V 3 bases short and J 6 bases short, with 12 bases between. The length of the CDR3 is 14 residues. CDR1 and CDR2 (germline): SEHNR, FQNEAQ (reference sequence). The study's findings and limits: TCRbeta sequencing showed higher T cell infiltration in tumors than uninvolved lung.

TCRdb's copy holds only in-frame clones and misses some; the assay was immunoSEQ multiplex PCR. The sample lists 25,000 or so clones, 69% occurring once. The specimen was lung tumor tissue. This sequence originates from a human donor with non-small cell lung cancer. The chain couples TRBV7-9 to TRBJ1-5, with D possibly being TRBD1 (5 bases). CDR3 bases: TGTGCCAGCAGCTTCTCAGGGTCTGGTCAGCCCCAGCATTTT. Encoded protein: CASSFSGSGQPQHF.